Presented here are 20 T cell receptor beta chains from one specimen sequenced in a study of OX40 agonist ivuxolimab in advanced cancers. The assay was immunoSEQ multiplex PCR, and TCRdb's table has in-frame clones only and misses some. This table has 35,000 to 45,000 clones, around 84% appearing once. Sequencing used CD4+ or CD8+ T cells sorted from blood, obtained in a trial of the OX40 agonist ivuxolimab. Receptor source: an adult with an advanced solid tumor such as melanoma, head and neck, liver or kidney cancer.

The genes are TRBV13 and TRBJ1-4, with D maybe TRBD1 (5 bases). The germline V gene encodes CDR1 PRHDT and CDR2 FYEKMQ (reference sequence). There are 12 residues in the CDR3. Trimming left V 8 bases short and J 12 bases short, with 16 bases between. The CDR3 DNA is TGTGCCAGCCGGGCCTCCGGGACTGAACTGTTTTTT. Protein sequence: CASRASGTELFF.

This chain joins TRBV13 and TRBJ2-3; 7 bases are shared with TRBD2. The V gene's germline CDR1 is PRHDT and CDR2 FYEKMQ (reference sequence). V gave up 5 bases and J gave up 4 bases; unmatched junction bases: 12. CDR3 length equals 16 residues. For the CDR3, the DNA is TGTGCCAGCAGCCAAAAAGTGGTGACTAGCTCAGATACGCAGTATTTT. Translated, it gives CASSQKVVTSSDTQYF.

This chain connects TRBV29-1 to TRBJ2-2, with TRBD1 identical over 9 bases. J gave up 5 bases and V 1 base, and 5 bases lay outside the gene matches. There are 15 residues in the CDR3. Germline CDR1 reads SQVTM; CDR2 reads ANQGSEA. CDR3 sequence reads: CSVEAGTGNTGELFF. The CDR3 DNA reads as TGCAGCGTTGAAGCCGGGACAGGGAATACCGGGGAGCTGTTTTTT.

The genes are TRBV5-6 and TRBJ1-2, with D possibly matching TRBD1 (5 bases). The CDR3 runs to 14 residues. The ends were cut back, 4 bases at V and 4 bases at J, with 14 bases in the middle. Germline CDR1 SGHDT, CDR2 YYEEEE. CDR3 amino acids: CASSPLQAPYGYTF. The DNA of the CDR3 is TGTGCCAGCAGCCCTTTACAGGCTCCCTATGGCTACACCTTC.

The chain is built from TRBV9 and TRBJ2-1, with D unclear. This CDR3 has 13 residues. Germline V gives CDR1 SGDLS, CDR2 YYNGEE. V lost 0 bases to trimming and J lost 6 bases, with 7 bases between them. The CDR3 spells CASSVGPSNEQFF. The CDR3 DNA follows: TGTGCCAGCAGCGTAGGCCCCAGCAATGAGCAGTTCTTC.

The rearrangement joins TRBV15 to TRBJ2-5; 8 positions match TRBD2. The CDR3 loop spans 15 amino acids. The germline gives CDR1 LNHNV, CDR2 YYDKDF (reference sequence). J lost 5 bases, V lost 3 bases, and 8 bases had no gene match. CDR3 in amino acids: CATSSEAGGAETQYF. In DNA form, the CDR3 reads TGTGCCACCAGCAGCGAGGCGGGGGGCGCTGAGACCCAGTACTTC.

V is TRBV7-6 and J is TRBJ2-7; maybe TRBD1 (5 bases). The CDR3 contains 14 residues. Germline CDR1 is SGHVS and CDR2 is FNYEAQ. The V end lost 6 bases, the J end lost 5 bases, and 17 bases lay between the germline ends. CDR3 region: CASSPDTIRHEQYF. CDR3 DNA sequence: TGTGCCAGCAGTCCGGACACCATTCGGCACGAGCAGTACTTC.

The rearrangement joins TRBV4-2 to TRBJ1-6; D is ambiguous. The germline V gene encodes CDR1 LGHNA and CDR2 YNFKEQ. This CDR3 has 16 residues. Trimming took 0 bases from V and 7 from J, leaving 13 bases between them. The CDR3: CASSQESQKVNSPLHF. The CDR3 region has the DNA TGTGCCAGCAGCCAAGAATCGCAGAAAGTAAATTCACCCCTCCACTTT.

The chain uses TRBV4-1 and TRBJ1-1; D not certain. Germline assignment: CDR1 MGHRA and CDR2 YSYEKL. Trimming removed 3 bases from V and 4 bases from J, with 12 bases in between. CDR3 length: 14 amino acids. CDR3 nucleotides: TGCGCCAGCAGCCATTCTACGGAAGGCACTGAAGCTTTCTTT. Encoded protein: CASSHSTEGTEAFF.

The V gene is TRBV19, the J gene TRBJ1-6, with unresolved D. The V and J ends lost 4 bases and 0 bases respectively, with 7 bases between them. CDR1 is LNHDA, CDR2 SQIVND, per germline (reference sequence). The CDR3 runs to 15 residues. CDR3 DNA sequence: TGTGCCAGTAGTAGCAAGTACTCCTATAATTCACCCCTCCACTTT. As protein: CASSSKYSYNSPLHF.

The rearrangement uses TRBV5-1 and TRBJ1-1; a possible D gene is TRBD1 (6 bases). Germline V gene lookup returns CDR1 SGHRS and CDR2 YFSETQ. The CDR3 is 12 amino acids. Trimming shortened V by 3 bases and J by 10 bases, and 13 bases separated the two germline ends. The CDR3 spells CASSSMGGGAFF. The CDR3 DNA follows: TGCGCCAGCAGCTCGATGGGAGGGGGAGCTTTCTTT.

The CDR3 loop reads CSVPGNSSGNTIYF. In DNA, the CDR3 is TGCAGCGTTCCAGGGAACAGCTCTGGAAACACCATATATTTT. The chain couples TRBV29-1 to TRBJ1-3; possible D gene TRBD1, 5 bases. V lost 5 bases, J lost 0 bases, and 11 bases lay in between. CDR3 length equals 14 residues. Looked up from germline, CDR1 is SQVTM and CDR2 is ANQGSEA. Variable domain in full (rest from reference TRBV29-1 and TRBJ1-3): SAVISQKPSRDICQRGTSLTIQCQVDSQVTMMFWYRQQPGQSLTLIATANQGSEATYESGFVIDKFPISRPNLTFSTLTVSNMSPEDSSIYLCSVPGNSSGNTIYFGEGSWLTVV.

The J gene is TRBJ1-3, the V gene TRBV11-2; possible D gene TRBD1, 5 bases. The CDR3 loop spans 15 amino acids. CDR1 is SGHAT, CDR2 FQNNGV, per germline. The V end lost 5 bases, the J end lost 0 bases, and 11 bases lay between the germline ends. For the CDR3, the DNA is TGTGCCAGCAGCGTGGAGGGGAGCTCTGGAAACACCATATATTTT. It specifies CASSVEGSSGNTIYF.

This clone was detected once. The rearrangement joins TRBV7-7 to TRBJ2-3; D is possibly TRBD1 or TRBD2 (5 bases each). Germline V gene data show CDR1 as SSHAT and CDR2 as FNYEAQ (reference sequence). V was cut by 5 bases and J by 0 bases, with 18 bases left in between. This CDR3 is built from 17 residues. CDR3 protein: CASSVWYGAWSTDTQYF. The CDR3 bases are TGTGCCAGCAGCGTATGGTACGGGGCATGGAGCACAGATACGCAGTATTTT.

This clone was counted between two and nine times. This chain connects TRBV27 to TRBJ1-1; a weak D match, TRBD1 (6 bases). V lost 6 bases and J lost 6, with 14 bases in between. The CDR3 totals 13 residues. The germline CDR1 and CDR2 sequences are MNHEY and SMNVEV (reference sequence). The CDR3 is CASSLTGNAEAFF. The CDR3 nucleotides are TGTGCCAGCAGCCTGACAGGAAACGCTGAAGCTTTCTTT.

The chain links TRBV28 to TRBJ1-5; D uncertain. CDR1 and CDR2 (germline): MDHEN, SYDVKM. Trimming took off 6 bases at V and 4 bases at J, with 10 bases between the two ends. The CDR3 runs to 13 residues. In DNA, the CDR3 is TGTGCCAGCAGCGCAGGTTCTAATCAGCCCCAGCATTTT. Protein product: CASSAGSNQPQHF.

This sequence joins TRBV5-1 and TRBJ1-1; D remains ambiguous. Germline assignment: CDR1 SGHRS and CDR2 YFSETQ. V was trimmed by 3 bases and J by 1 base, leaving 7 bases between them. This CDR3 is 13 amino acids long. CDR3 DNA sequence: TGCGCCAGCAGCTGGCGGGGGAACACTGAAGCTTTCTTT. Residues: CASSWRGNTEAFF.

The rearrangement joins TRBV18 to TRBJ2-5; 9 nucleotides match TRBD1. V lost 3 bases and J lost 1; bases outside the gene matches: 6. The CDR3 runs to 16 residues. Germline V lookup: CDR1 KGHSH, CDR2 LQKENI. The DNA for the CDR3 is TGTGCCAGCTCACCCCGGGACAGGGTATCCCAAGAGACCCAGTACTTC. Amino acid sequence: CASSPRDRVSQETQYF.

CDR3 protein: CASSLNPGLRDTQYF. The CDR3 coding sequence is TGCGCCAGCAGCCTCAATCCGGGACTTCGAGATACGCAGTATTTT. The chain couples TRBV4-1 to TRBJ2-3, with D possibly TRBD2 on 6 matching bases. The V end was cut by 4 bases, the J end by 5 bases, with 16 bases between. Germline-derived CDR1 and CDR2 are MGHRA and YSYEKL. The CDR3 runs 15 residues.

The gene calls are TRBV11-2 and TRBJ2-5, with D perhaps matching TRBD1 (6 bases). Between the trimmed V and J ends, which lost 1 base and 2 bases, there was a span of 11 bases. This CDR3 is built from 15 residues. CDR1 SGHAT and CDR2 FQNNGV come from the germline V gene. The CDR3 region is CASSLGGQGQETQYF. In DNA form, the CDR3 reads TGTGCCAGCAGCTTAGGGGGGCAGGGACAAGAGACCCAGTACTTC.